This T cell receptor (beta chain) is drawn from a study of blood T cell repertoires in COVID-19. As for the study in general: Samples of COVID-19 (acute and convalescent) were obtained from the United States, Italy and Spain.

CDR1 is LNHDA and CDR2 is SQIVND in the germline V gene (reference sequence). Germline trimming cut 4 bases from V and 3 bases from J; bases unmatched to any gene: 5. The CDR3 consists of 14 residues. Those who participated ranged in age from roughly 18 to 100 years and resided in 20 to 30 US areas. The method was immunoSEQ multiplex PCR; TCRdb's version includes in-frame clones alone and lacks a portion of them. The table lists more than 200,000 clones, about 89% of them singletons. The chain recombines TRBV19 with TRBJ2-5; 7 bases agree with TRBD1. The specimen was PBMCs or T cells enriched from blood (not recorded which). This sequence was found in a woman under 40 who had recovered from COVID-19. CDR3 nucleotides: TGTGCCAGTAGTAGCCAGGGGGTAAAAGAGACCCAGTACTTC. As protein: CASSSQGVKETQYF.